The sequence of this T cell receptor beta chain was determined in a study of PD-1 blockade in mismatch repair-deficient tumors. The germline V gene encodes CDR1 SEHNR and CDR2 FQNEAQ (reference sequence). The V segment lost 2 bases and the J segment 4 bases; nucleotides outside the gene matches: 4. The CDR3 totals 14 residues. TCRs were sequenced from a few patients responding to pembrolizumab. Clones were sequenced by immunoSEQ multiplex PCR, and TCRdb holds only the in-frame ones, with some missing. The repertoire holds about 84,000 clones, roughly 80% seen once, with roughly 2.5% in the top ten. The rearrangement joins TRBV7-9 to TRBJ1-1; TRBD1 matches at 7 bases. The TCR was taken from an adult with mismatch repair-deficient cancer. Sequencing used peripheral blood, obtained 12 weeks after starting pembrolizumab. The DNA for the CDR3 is TGTGCCAGCAGCTTAAGGACAGGCCCCACTGAAGCTTTCTTT. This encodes CASSLRTGPTEAFF.